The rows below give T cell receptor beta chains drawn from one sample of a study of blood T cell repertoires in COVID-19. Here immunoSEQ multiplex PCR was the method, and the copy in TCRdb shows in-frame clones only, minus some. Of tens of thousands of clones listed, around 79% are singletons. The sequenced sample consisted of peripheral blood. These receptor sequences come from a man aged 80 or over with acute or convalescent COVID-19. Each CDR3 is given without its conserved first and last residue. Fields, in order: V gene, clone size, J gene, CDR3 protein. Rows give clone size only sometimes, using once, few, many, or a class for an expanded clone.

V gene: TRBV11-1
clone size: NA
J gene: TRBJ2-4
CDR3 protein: ASSFEVAKNIQY

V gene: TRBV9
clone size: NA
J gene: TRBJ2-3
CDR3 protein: ASSPRTGGSDTQY

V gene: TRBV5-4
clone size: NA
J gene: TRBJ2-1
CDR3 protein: ASSFNGGYVNEQF

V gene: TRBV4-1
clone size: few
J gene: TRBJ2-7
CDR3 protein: ASSRSTSGGVYEQY

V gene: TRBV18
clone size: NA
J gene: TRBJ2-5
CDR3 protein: ASSPPAVSRETQY

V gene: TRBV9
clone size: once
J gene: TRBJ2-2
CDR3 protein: ASTPGTGALNTGELF

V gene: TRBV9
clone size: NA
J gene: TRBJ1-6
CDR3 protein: ASSPTGTAYNSPLH

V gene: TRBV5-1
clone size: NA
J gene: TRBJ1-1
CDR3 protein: ASSSQGPNTEAF

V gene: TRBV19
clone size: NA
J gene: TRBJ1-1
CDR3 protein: ASTGFLNTEAF

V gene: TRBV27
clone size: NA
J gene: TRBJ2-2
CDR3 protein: ASSLAGGTGELF

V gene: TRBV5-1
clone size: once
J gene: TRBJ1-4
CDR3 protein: ASSLQGQEKLF

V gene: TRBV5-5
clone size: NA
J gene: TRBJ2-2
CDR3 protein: ASSLREYTGELF

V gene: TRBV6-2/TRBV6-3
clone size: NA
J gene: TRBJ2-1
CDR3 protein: ASSSRYISHPYNEQF

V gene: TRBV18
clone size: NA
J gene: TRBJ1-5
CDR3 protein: ASSPRGEGQPQH

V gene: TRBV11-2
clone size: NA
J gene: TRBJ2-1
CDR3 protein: ASRSSGGSYNEQF

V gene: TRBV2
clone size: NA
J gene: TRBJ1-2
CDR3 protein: ASSDYWDTY

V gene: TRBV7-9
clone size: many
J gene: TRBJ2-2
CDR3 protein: ASNLPGGDTGELF

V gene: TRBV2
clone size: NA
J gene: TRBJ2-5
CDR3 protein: ASSARTGGETQY

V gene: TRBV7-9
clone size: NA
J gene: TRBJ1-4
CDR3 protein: ASTFSGGRNEKLF

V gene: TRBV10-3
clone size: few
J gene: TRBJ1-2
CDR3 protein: AINKDRGDYGYT

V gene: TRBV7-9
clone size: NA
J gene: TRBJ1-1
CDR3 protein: ASSAGRGLEAF

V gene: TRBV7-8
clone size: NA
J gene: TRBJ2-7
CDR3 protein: ASKSRDRGPYEQY

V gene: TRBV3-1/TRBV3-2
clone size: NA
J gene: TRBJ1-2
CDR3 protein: ASSQPGVGNGYT

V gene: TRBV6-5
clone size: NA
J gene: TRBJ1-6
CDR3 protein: ASQSGTDINSPLH

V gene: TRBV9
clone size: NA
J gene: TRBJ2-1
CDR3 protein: ASSVGIGGYNEQF

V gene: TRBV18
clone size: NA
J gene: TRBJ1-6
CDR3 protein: ASSLGTGGHNSPLH

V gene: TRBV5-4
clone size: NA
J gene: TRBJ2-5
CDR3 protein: ASSLERTGTQY

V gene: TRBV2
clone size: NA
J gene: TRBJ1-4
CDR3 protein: ASSGTGAGEKLF

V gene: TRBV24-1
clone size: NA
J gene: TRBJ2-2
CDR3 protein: ATSDPGTGFAGELF

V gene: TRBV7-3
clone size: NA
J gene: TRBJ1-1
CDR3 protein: ASSLTGGRLGTEAF

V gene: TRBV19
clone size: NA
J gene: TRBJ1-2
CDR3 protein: ASSSRRTGGANGYT

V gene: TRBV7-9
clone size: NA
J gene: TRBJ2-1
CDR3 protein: ASSFGTSGNEQF

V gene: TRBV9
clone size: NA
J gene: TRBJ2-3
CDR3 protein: ASSVVPAGGTLAQY

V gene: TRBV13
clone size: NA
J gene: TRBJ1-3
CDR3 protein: ASSVNRGGNTIY

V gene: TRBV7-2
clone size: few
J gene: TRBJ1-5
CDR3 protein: ASSPRTGVGQPQH

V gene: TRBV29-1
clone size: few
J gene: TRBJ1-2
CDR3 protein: SVDKLDNYGYT

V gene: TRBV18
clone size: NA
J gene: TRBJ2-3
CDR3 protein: ASSPQSWTGNLHTQY

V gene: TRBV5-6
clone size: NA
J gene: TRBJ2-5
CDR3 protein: ASSLTGTSGKETQY

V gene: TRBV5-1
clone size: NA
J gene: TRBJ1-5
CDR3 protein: ASSLFGTGGNQPQH

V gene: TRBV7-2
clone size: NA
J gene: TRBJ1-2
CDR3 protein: ASSPWTGNYGYT

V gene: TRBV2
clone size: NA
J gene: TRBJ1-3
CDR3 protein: ASSESGGRLGGNTIY

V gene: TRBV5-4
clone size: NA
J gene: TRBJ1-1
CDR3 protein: ASSLGSTGTTEAF

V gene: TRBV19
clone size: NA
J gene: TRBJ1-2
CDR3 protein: ASSVETGNYGYT

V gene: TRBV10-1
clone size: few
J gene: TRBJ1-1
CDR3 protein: ASSEIAGVAF

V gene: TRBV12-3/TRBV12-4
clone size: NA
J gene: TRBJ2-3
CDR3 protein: ASRPPGQNTQY

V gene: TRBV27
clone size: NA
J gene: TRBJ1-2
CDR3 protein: ASRTPGFGGYT

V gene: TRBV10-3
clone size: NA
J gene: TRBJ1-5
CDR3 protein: AISEGADSNQPQH

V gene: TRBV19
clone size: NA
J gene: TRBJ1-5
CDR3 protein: ASSIGGNQPQH

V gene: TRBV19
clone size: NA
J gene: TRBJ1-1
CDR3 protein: ASSYREGRTEAF

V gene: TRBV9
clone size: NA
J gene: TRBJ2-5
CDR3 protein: ASSGQGLETQY

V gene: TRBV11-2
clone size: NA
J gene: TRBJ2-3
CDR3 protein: ASSLAGTSGGYTQY